Presented here are 17 T cell receptor beta chains from one specimen sequenced in a study of blood T cell repertoires in COVID-19. Repertoires were generated with immunoSEQ multiplex PCR, while TCRdb's copy carries only in-frame clones and drops some. The table shows hundreds of thousands of clones, with about 89% occurring only once. Input material: PBMCs or T cells enriched from blood (not recorded which). The receptor set was obtained from a woman aged 40 to 50 who had recovered from COVID-19.

This clone was counted a single time. V and J are TRBV27 and TRBJ2-7, with D maybe TRBD1 (8 bases). Trimming shortened V by 5 bases and J by 2 bases, and 16 bases separated the two germline ends. The CDR3 runs to 15 residues. CDR1 and CDR2 from the germline V gene are MNHEY and SMNVEV (reference sequence). In nucleotides, the CDR3 is TGTGCCAGCAGTGGGAGGGCAGGGGGCCCCTACGAGCAGTACTTC. It yields the protein CASSGRAGGPYEQYF.

This chain connects TRBV3-1 (or the pseudogene TRBV3-2) to TRBJ2-3, with 14 bases fitting TRBD2. The germline gives CDR1 LGHDT, CDR2 YNNKEL (reference sequence). The CDR3 runs 16 residues. After removal of 5 bases from V and 5 bases from J, the junction contained 6 bases not matched to a gene. CDR3 region: CASSTRTSGGLDTQYF. The DNA for the CDR3 is TGTGCCAGCAGCACCCGGACTAGCGGGGGGTTAGATACGCAGTATTTT.

This clone appeared a few times. V and J are TRBV15 and TRBJ1-1, with 10 bases lining up with TRBD1. The CDR3 covers 15 residues. After removal of 4 bases from V and 5 bases from J, the junction contained 7 bases not matched to a gene. Germline lookup yields CDR1 LNHNV and CDR2 YYDKDF (reference sequence). This CDR3 is CATSTRQGASTEAFF. The CDR3 DNA reads TGTGCCACCAGCACAAGACAGGGGGCGAGTACTGAAGCTTTCTTT. The full variable domain, completed using reference TRBV15 and TRBJ1-1, is DAMVIQNPRYQVTQFGKPVTLSCSQTLNHNVMYWYQQKSSQAPKLLFHYYDKDFNNEADTPDNFQSRRPNTSFCFLDIRSPGLGDTAMYLCATSTRQGASTEAFFGQGTRLTVV.

The V and J genes are TRBV27 and TRBJ2-1, with D perhaps TRBD1 (6 bases). Germline CDR1 and CDR2: MNHEY and SMNVEV (reference sequence). V lost 6 bases and J lost 2, with 14 bases in between. CDR3 size: 15 residues. The CDR3 DNA reads as TGTGCCAGCAGGGGAGCAGGGGACGCCTACAATGAGCAGTTCTTC. This codes for CASRGAGDAYNEQFF.

The V and J genes are TRBV11-1 and TRBJ2-5; 7 bases fit TRBD1. Germline loops: CDR1 SGHAT, CDR2 FQDESV (reference sequence). The J segment lost 1 base and the V segment lost 2 bases, leaving 4 bases of the junction unmatched. The CDR3 is 15 amino acids. CDR3 coding DNA: TGTGCCAGCAGCTTACGGTACAGGGGCCAAGAGACCCAGTACTTC. This sequence encodes CASSLRYRGQETQYF.

The rearrangement joins TRBV5-1 to TRBJ2-7, with TRBD1 matching 7 bases. CDR1 and CDR2 from the germline V gene are SGHRS and YFSETQ. V gave up 3 bases and J gave up 3 bases; unmatched junction bases: 9. The CDR3 spans 15 residues. The CDR3 loop reads CASSYRGIGVYEQYF. The CDR3 region has the DNA TGCGCCAGCAGCTACAGGGGCATAGGGGTCTACGAGCAGTACTTC.

This clone has just a few counts. The chain has TRBV19 and TRBJ2-5; D gene uncertain. This CDR3 has 13 residues. V was trimmed by 6 bases and J by 0 bases, leaving 8 bases between them. Looked up from germline, CDR1 is LNHDA and CDR2 is SQIVND (reference sequence). The CDR3 region has the DNA TGTGCCAGTAGGCAGAAGTACCAAGAGACCCAGTACTTC. Its protein product is CASRQKYQETQYF.

The CDR3 DNA is TGCGCCAGCAGCCAAGAGGAAGCGGGAGGGTACAATGAGCAGTTCTTC. Translating gives CASSQEEAGGYNEQFF. The genes are TRBV4-3 and TRBJ2-1; 10 bases are shared with TRBD2. The CDR3 spans 16 residues. The germline V gene encodes CDR1 LGHNA and CDR2 YSLEER. Trimming took 0 bases from V and 4 from J; bases not matched to a gene: 3.

The chain has TRBV5-1 and TRBJ2-2, with D perhaps TRBD2 (5 bases). Germline V gene sequence: CDR1 SGHRS, CDR2 YFSETQ. Between the trimmed V and J ends, which lost 7 bases and 1 base, there was a span of 8 bases. There are 13 residues in the CDR3. CDR3 amino acids: CASEEGNTGELFF. As DNA, the CDR3 is TGCGCCAGCGAAGAGGGGAACACCGGGGAGCTGTTTTTT.

The gene calls are TRBV24-1 and TRBJ2-1; 7 positions match TRBD1. This CDR3 contains 15 residues. Germline loops: CDR1 KGHDR, CDR2 SFDVKD. Trimming cost V 4 bases and J 7 bases; bases outside gene matches: 9. The CDR3 DNA follows: TGTGCCACCAGTGACCTACCCACAGGGGAGAATGAGCAGTTCTTC. It is translated as CATSDLPTGENEQFF.

This clone was recorded only once. The J gene is TRBJ2-3, the V gene TRBV7-3; possible D gene TRBD2, 6 bases. V was cut by 4 bases and J by 8 bases, with 10 bases left in between. Germline V gene sequence: CDR1 SGHTA, CDR2 FQGTGA. The CDR3 length is 12 residues. Here the CDR3 DNA reads TGTGCCAGCAGCTCCTACGGGGGTACGCAGTATTTT. As protein: CASSSYGGTQYF.

The chain combines TRBV6-4 with TRBJ2-1, with 9 bases fitting TRBD1. The CDR3 length is 14 residues. V trimming: 5 bases; J trimming: 5 bases; junction bases outside the gene matches: 4. Germline loops: CDR1 MRHNA, CDR2 SNTAGT. In nucleotides, the CDR3 is TGTGCCAGCAGTTCGGGACAGGGAGACAATGAGCAGTTCTTC. Translated: CASSSGQGDNEQFF.

CDR3 in amino acids: CASSVTGTQAYEQYF. The DNA of the CDR3 is TGTGCCAGCAGCGTAACCGGGACTCAAGCTTACGAGCAGTACTTC. The V and J genes are TRBV9 and TRBJ2-7; D possibly corresponds to TRBD2 (6 bases). CDR3 length equals 15 residues. V lost 1 base and J lost 4, with 15 bases in between. Germline values: CDR1 SGDLS, CDR2 YYNGEE.

The J gene is TRBJ2-5, the V gene TRBV29-1; D remains ambiguous. In germline, CDR1 is SQVTM, CDR2 ANQGSEA. With 7 bases removed from V and 5 bases from J, the gap between germline ends came to 14 bases. The CDR3 contains 12 residues. The CDR3 coding sequence is TGCAGCGCGATATCGGGTGGGGAGACCCAGTACTTC. Translated, it gives CSAISGGETQYF.

V gene TRBV14 combines with J gene TRBJ2-3, with a weak D call TRBD1 (5 bases). Trimming left V 2 bases short and J 4 bases short, with 7 bases between. CDR1 is SGHDN, CDR2 FVKESK, per germline. This CDR3 is built from 13 residues. For the CDR3, the DNA is TGTGCCAGCAGCCAACAGGGCGCAGATACGCAGTATTTT. It codes for CASSQQGADTQYF.

V usage is TRBV12-3 or TRBV12-4 and J usage is TRBJ2-1; D is undetermined. The CDR3 loop spans 12 amino acids. The V end was cut by 7 bases, the J end by 2 bases, with 6 bases between. The CDR3: CASTNTYNEQFF. CDR3 sequence (DNA): TGTGCCAGCACCAACACCTACAATGAGCAGTTCTTC.

The CDR3 loop reads CASSLVSGSTDTQYF. The CDR3 DNA is TGTGCCAGCAGCTTAGTTAGCGGTAGCACAGATACGCAGTATTTT. This chain uses TRBV7-3 with TRBJ2-3; a weak D match, TRBD2 (6 bases). Germline CDR1 reads SGHTA; CDR2 reads FQGTGA. Trimming shortened V by 2 bases and J by 0 bases, and 9 bases separated the two germline ends. The CDR3 consists of 15 residues.